This T cell receptor (beta chain) was captured by sequencing in a study of CD8 T cells in ankylosing spondylitis. The study's findings and limits: Relatively scarce in peripheral blood, disease-linked clones were CD8+. According to the report, clones linked to the disease were significantly enriched in matched synovial fluid samples taken from ankylosing spondylitis patients. Blood from ankylosing spondylitis patients appeared to carry a characteristic roughly eight-variant TCR beta motif.

It was by quantitative 5'-RACE with molecular barcodes that TCR beta libraries were made. TCRdb re-called the 5' RACE reads through MiXCR, storing one row per CDR3 protein. The table has about 190,000 distinct CDR3 sequences, approximately 12% seen once; the top ten hold approximately 9.9%. CDR3 length equals 20 residues. J lost 0 bases, V lost 2 bases, and 13 bases had no gene match. Per germline, CDR1 SGHVS and CDR2 FNYEAQ. The sample holds a few counts of this clonotype. Its antigen is unidentified. Sequencing was performed on blood, either unsorted or a sorted T cell fraction (not recorded which). This rearrangement joins TRBV7-6 to TRBJ2-2, with TRBD2 matching over 9 bases. This clonotype was sampled from a female donor with ankylosing spondylitis or in good health (not recorded which). This CDR3 reads CASSLRPVAGDLTNTGELFF. The CDR3 DNA reads TGTGCCAGCAGCTTACGTCCGGTAGCGGGAGATCTGACGAACACCGGGGAGCTGTTTTTT. The full variable domain, completed using reference TRBV7-6 and TRBJ2-2, is GAGVSQSPRYKVTKRGQDVALRCDPISGHVSLYWYRQALGQGPEFLTYFNYEAQQDKSGLPNDRFSAERPEGSISTLTIQRTEQRDSAMYRCASSLRPVAGDLTNTGELFFGEGSRLTVL.